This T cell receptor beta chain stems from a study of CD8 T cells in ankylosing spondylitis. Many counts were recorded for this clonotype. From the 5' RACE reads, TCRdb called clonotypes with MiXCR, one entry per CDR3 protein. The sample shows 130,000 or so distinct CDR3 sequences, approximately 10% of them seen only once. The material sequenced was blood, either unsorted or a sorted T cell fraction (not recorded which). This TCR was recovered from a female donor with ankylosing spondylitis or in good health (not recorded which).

CDR3 bases: TGTGCCATCAGTGAGTCGTTCGGGAGCTATGGCTACACCTTC. Its translation is CAISESFGSYGYTF. The V call is TRBV10-3, the J call TRBJ1-2, with unresolved D. Per germline, CDR1 ENHRY and CDR2 SYGVKD. The CDR3 is 14 amino acids. V lost 0 bases and J lost 4, with 9 bases in between.